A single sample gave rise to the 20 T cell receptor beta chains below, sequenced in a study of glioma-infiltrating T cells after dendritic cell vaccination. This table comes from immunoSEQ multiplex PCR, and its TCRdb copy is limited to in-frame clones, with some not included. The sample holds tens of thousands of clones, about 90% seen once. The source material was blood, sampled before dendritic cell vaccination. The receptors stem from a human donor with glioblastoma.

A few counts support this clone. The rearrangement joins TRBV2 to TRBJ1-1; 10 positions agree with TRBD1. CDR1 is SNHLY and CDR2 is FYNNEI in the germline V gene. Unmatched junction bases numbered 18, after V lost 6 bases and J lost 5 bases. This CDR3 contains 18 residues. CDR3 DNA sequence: TGTGCCAGCAGCTCCCAACCATTGACCGGGACAGGGGTTACTGAAGCTTTCTTT. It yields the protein CASSSQPLTGTGVTEAFF.

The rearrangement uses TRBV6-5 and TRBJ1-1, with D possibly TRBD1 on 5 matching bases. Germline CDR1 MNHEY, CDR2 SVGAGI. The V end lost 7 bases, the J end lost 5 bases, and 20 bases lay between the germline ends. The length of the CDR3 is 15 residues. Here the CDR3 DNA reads TGTGCCAGCACCCAATCTCAGGGCGCCAGAACTGAAGCTTTCTTT. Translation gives CASTQSQGARTEAFF.

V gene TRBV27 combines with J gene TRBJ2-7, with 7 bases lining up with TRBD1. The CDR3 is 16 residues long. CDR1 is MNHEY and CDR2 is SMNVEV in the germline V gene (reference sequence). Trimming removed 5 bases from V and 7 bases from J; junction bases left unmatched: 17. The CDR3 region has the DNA TGTGCCAGCAGTCCGTATGACAGGGTACGTTCGGGAGAGCAGTACTTC. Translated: CASSPYDRVRSGEQYF.

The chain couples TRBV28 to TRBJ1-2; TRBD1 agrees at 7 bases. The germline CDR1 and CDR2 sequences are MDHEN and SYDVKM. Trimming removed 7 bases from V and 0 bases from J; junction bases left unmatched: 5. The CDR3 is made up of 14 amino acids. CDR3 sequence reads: CASTPTGPNYGYTF. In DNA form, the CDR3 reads TGTGCCAGCACCCCGACAGGGCCTAACTATGGCTACACCTTC.

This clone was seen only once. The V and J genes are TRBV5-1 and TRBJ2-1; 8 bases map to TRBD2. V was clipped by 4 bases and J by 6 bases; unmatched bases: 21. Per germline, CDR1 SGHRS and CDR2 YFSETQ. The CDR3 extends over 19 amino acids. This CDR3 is CASSPLDLWGLGVVNEQFF. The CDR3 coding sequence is TGCGCCAGCAGCCCTTTGGACCTCTGGGGACTAGGGGTAGTCAATGAGCAGTTCTTC.

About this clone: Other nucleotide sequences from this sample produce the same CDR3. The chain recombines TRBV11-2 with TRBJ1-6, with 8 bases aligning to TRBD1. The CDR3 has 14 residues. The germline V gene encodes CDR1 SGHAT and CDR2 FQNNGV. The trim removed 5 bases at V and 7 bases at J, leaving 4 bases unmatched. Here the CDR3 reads CASSADRVNSPLHF. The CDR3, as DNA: TGTGCCAGCAGCGCGGACAGGGTAAATTCACCCCTCCACTTT. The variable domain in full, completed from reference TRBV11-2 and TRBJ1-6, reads EAGVAQSPRYKIIEKRQSVAFWCNPISGHATLYWYQQILGQGPKLLIQFQNNGVVDDSQLPKDRFSAERLKGVDSTLKIQPAKLEDSAVYLCASSADRVNSPLHFGNGTRLTVT.

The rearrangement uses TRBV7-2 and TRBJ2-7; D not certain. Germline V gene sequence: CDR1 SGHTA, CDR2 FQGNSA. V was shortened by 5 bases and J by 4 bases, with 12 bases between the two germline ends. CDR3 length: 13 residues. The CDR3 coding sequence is TGTGCCAGCAGCCTAGGGCTAGAGTACGAGCAGTACTTC. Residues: CASSLGLEYEQYF.

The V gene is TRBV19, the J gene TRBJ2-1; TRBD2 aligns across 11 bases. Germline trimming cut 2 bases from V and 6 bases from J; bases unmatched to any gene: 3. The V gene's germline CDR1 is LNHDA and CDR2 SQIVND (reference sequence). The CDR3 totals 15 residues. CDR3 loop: CASSIKLAGVNEQFF. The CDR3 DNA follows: TGTGCCAGTAGTATAAAACTAGCGGGGGTCAATGAGCAGTTCTTC.

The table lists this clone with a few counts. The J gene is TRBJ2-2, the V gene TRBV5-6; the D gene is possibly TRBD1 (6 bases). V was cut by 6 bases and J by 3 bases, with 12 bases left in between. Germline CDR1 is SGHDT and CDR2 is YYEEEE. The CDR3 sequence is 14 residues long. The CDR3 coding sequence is TGTGCCAGCAAACCGGGACACTACACCGGGGAGCTGTTTTTT. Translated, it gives CASKPGHYTGELFF.

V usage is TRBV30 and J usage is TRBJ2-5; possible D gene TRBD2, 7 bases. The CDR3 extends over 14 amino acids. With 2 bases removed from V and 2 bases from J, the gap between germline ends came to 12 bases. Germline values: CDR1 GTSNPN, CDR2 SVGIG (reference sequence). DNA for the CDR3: TGTGCCTGGAGTAGGGGGGGACAACAAGAGACCCAGTACTTC. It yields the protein CAWSRGGQQETQYF.

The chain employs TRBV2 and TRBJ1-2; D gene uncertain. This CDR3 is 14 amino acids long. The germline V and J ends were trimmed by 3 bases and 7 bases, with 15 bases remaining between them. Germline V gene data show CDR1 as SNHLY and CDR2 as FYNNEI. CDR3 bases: TGTGCCAGCAGTGATGGGAGCAGCAGTGTTGGCTACACCTTC. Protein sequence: CASSDGSSSVGYTF.

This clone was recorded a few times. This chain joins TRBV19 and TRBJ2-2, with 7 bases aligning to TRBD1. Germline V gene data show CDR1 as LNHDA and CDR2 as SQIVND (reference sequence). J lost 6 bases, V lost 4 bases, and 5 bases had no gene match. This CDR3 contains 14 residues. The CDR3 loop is CASSTGQEAGELFF. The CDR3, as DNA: TGTGCCAGTAGTACCGGACAGGAGGCCGGGGAGCTGTTTTTT.

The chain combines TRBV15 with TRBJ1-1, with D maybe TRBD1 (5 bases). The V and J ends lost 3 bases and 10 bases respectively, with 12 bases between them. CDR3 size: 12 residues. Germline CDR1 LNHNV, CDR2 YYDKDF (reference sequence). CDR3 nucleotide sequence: TGTGCCACCAGCAGGGGGCCAGTTGGAGCTTTCTTT. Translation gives CATSRGPVGAFF.

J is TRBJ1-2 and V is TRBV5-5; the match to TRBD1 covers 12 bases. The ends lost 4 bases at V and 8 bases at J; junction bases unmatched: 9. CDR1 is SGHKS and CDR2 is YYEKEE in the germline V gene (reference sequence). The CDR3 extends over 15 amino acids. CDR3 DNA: TGTGCCAGCAGCCTTCCGGGACAGGGGGCCGGCGGCTACACCTTC. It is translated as CASSLPGQGAGGYTF.

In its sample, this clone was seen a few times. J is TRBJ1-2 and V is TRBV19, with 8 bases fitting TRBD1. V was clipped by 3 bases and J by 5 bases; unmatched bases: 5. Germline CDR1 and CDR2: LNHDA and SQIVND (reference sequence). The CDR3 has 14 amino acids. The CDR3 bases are TGTGCCAGTAGTATCAGGGGGCCCGGGTATGGCTACACCTTC. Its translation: CASSIRGPGYGYTF. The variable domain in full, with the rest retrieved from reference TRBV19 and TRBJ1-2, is DGGITQSPKYLFRKEGQNVTLSCEQNLNHDAMYWYRQDPGQGLRLIYYSQIVNDFQKGDIAEGYSVSREKKESFPLTVTSAQKNPTAFYLCASSIRGPGYGYTFGSGTRLTVV.

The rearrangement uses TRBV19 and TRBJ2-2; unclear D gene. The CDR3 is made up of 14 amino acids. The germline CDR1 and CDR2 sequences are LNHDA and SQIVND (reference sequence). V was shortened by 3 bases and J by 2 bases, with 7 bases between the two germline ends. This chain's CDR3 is CASSISYNTGELFF. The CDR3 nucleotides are TGTGCCAGTAGTATCTCCTATAACACCGGGGAGCTGTTTTTT.

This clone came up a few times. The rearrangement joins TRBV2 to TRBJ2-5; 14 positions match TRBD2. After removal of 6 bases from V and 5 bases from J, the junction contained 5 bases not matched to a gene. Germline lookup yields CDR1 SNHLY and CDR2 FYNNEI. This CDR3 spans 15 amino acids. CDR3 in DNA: TGTGCCAGCAGACCCAGACTAGCGGGAGGGGAGACCCAGTACTTC. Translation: CASRPRLAGGETQYF.

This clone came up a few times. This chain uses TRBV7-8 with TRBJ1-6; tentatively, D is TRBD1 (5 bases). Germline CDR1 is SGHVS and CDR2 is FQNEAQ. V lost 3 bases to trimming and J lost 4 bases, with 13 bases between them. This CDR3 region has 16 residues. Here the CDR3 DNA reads TGTGCCAGCAGCTTTAAGGGGCGGTATTATAATTCACCCCTCCACTTT. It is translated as CASSFKGRYYNSPLHF.

The CDR3 loop is CASRGTSAYEQYF. The CDR3 region has the DNA TGTGCCAGCAGAGGGACTAGCGCTTACGAGCAGTACTTC. The chain is built from TRBV7-2 and TRBJ2-7, with TRBD2 matching over 10 bases. CDR1 SGHTA and CDR2 FQGNSA come from the germline V gene. Unmatched junction bases numbered 3, after V lost 6 bases and J lost 4 bases. The CDR3 runs to 13 residues.

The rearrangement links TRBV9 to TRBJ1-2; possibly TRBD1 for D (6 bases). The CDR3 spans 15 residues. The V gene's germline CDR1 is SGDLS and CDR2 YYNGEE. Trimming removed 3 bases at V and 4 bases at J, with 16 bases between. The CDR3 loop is CASSEGHPTPYGYTF. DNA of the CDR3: TGTGCCAGCAGCGAGGGACACCCGACTCCCTATGGCTACACCTTC.